These 32 T cell receptor beta chains came from one sample sequenced in a study of spatial heterogeneity in lung cancer (dated by TCRdb to about 2019). The library relied on 5' RACE. Instrument on record: NextSeq 500. Using fastp trimming at Q25 and MiXCR clonotype assembly, TCRdb reanalyzed the public sequencing data and kept in-frame beta chains. Each entry is one CDR3 protein sequence, shown with its most common DNA and genes. Recorded for this sample are more than 95,000 distinct CDR3 sequences; more than 9% of them occurred a single time. The leading ten clones occupy 16% of the sample. The intended sense of this specimen's time point label: blood at routine non-recurrence follow-up after resection. TCR sequencing used whole RNA extracted from tumor and nontumor lung tissue, or from cryopreserved PBMC samples, without cell sorting. Sequenced here: PBMCs, sampled at follow-up. The receptors were gathered from a male donor with early-stage non-small cell lung cancer.

The chain is built from TRBV7-2 and TRBJ1-6; TRBD1 might be the D (5 bases). Trimming shortened V by 5 bases and J by 9 bases, and 11 bases separated the two germline ends. This CDR3 is 13 amino acids long. CDR1 is SGHTA and CDR2 is FQGNSA in the germline V gene. The CDR3 sequence is CASSTRQSSPLHF. CDR3 DNA: TGTGCCAGCAGCACCAGACAGAGTTCACCCCTCCACTTT.

The sample holds a few counts of this clonotype. The chain recombines TRBV20-1 with TRBJ2-3; 8 positions agree with TRBD1. The trim removed 3 bases at V and 9 bases at J, leaving 17 bases unmatched. The CDR3 runs 16 residues. Per germline, CDR1 DFQATT and CDR2 SNEGSKA (reference sequence). CDR3 in amino acids: CSASPRDRFTPGTQYF. CDR3 sequence (DNA): TGCAGTGCTAGTCCCCGGGACAGGTTTACTCCGGGCACGCAGTATTTT.

This clonotype came up a few times. The rearrangement joins TRBV28 to TRBJ1-2; D may be TRBD1 (6 bases). The CDR3 has 14 amino acids. The germline gives CDR1 MDHEN, CDR2 SYDVKM. V lost 3 bases, J lost 5 bases, and 13 bases lay in between. The CDR3 is CASSFGGRTYGYTF. CDR3 DNA: TGTGCCAGCAGTTTTGGGGGGCGCACGTATGGCTACACCTTC.

This clonotype occurred many times. V and J are TRBV7-2 and TRBJ1-5; D is possibly TRBD1 (5 bases). The germline V gene encodes CDR1 SGHTA and CDR2 FQGNSA. With 1 base removed from V and 3 bases from J, the gap between germline ends came to 13 bases. The CDR3 spans 16 residues. The CDR3 coding sequence is TGTGCCAGCAGCTTAGGAGGAGGGGTCACCAATCAGCCCCAGCATTTT. Amino acid sequence: CASSLGGGVTNQPQHF.

The chain combines TRBV27 with TRBJ1-1, with D perhaps TRBD1 (6 bases). The V and J ends lost 3 bases and 8 bases respectively, with 13 bases between them. CDR1 is MNHEY, CDR2 SMNVEV, per germline (reference sequence). There are 13 residues in the CDR3. The CDR3 spells CASSFGTPIEAFF. CDR3 bases: TGTGCCAGCAGTTTTGGGACACCGATAGAAGCTTTCTTT.

This clonotype has just a few counts. The rearrangement joins TRBV6-5 to TRBJ2-5, with D hard to call. CDR3 size: 13 residues. Trimming took 4 bases from V and 1 from J, leaving 7 bases between them. Germline V lookup: CDR1 MNHEY, CDR2 SVGAGI. The chain's CDR3 is CASSFDSQETQYF. The CDR3 DNA sequence: TGTGCCAGCAGTTTCGACTCCCAAGAGACCCAGTACTTC.

The rearrangement links TRBV5-1 to TRBJ2-7, with D perhaps given as TRBD1 or TRBD2 (6 bases each). The CDR3 sequence is 17 residues long. Trimming pared 0 bases from V and 3 bases from J, leaving 19 bases between. The germline V gene has CDR1 SGHRS and CDR2 YFSETQ. The CDR3 DNA follows: TGCGCCAGCAGCTTGGGGCGAACGGGGGCCGTGCACTACGAGCAGTACTTC. Protein sequence: CASSLGRTGAVHYEQYF. Together with reference TRBV5-1 and TRBJ2-7, the CDR3 gives the full variable domain: KAGVTQTPRYLIKTRGQQVTLSCSPISGHRSVSWYQQTPGQGLQFLFEYFSETQRNKGNFPGRFSGRQFSNSRSEMNVSTLELGDSALYLCASSLGRTGAVHYEQYFGPGTRLTVT.

This clonotype has a count of ten or more. CDR3 in amino acids: CASSAYYGEQFF. The CDR3 DNA reads TGTGCCAGCAGCGCCTATTATGGTGAGCAGTTCTTC. J is TRBJ2-1 and V is TRBV9, with unresolved D. V lost 3 bases to trimming and J lost 9 bases, with 10 bases between them. Germline assignment: CDR1 SGDLS and CDR2 YYNGEE. This CDR3 is built from 12 residues.

This clonotype was detected ten times or more. V is TRBV4-3 and J is TRBJ2-7, with 7 bases fitting TRBD1. V shed 4 bases, J shed 2 bases, and the junction held 5 bases outside the gene matches. CDR1 is LGHNA, CDR2 YSLEER, per germline. The CDR3 is 14 residues long. CDR3 residues: CASSPPGQPYEQYF. In nucleotides, the CDR3 is TGCGCCAGCAGCCCACCGGGACAGCCCTACGAGCAGTACTTC.

This clonotype has ten or more counts. This sequence joins TRBV10-3 and TRBJ1-2, with unresolved D. Germline V lookup: CDR1 ENHRY, CDR2 SYGVKD. Trimming left V 10 bases short and J 3 bases short, with 18 bases between. This CDR3 contains 14 residues. The CDR3 region is CATNPDGSYYGYTF. The CDR3 DNA reads as TGTGCCACCAATCCCGACGGCAGCTACTATGGCTACACCTTC.

In this sample, this clonotype turned up once. The chain has TRBV5-5 and TRBJ2-6, with D perhaps matching TRBD1 (6 bases). Germline-derived CDR1 and CDR2 are SGHKS and YYEKEE (reference sequence). V was shortened by 3 bases and J by 4 bases, with 11 bases between the two germline ends. This CDR3 has 15 amino acids. CDR3 region: CASSSGQRGANVLTF. The CDR3 bases are TGTGCCAGCAGCTCAGGACAGCGGGGGGCCAACGTCCTGACTTTC.

At least ten counts were recorded for this clonotype. This rearrangement joins TRBV5-1 to TRBJ2-1, with TRBD1 matching 8 bases. Germline V CDR1 and CDR2: SGHRS, YFSETQ. V lost 0 bases and J lost 0; bases outside the gene matches: 2. This CDR3 is built from 16 residues. CDR3 sequence reads: CASSLGGTGSYNEQFF. The CDR3 nucleotides read TGCGCCAGCAGCTTGGGGGGGACAGGCTCCTACAATGAGCAGTTCTTC.

At least ten counts were recorded for this clonotype. The V and J genes are TRBV7-2 and TRBJ1-4; the match to TRBD1 covers 7 bases. The CDR3 sequence is 15 residues long. Germline assignment: CDR1 SGHTA and CDR2 FQGNSA. Trimming at V came to 5 bases and at J to 8 bases, leaving 11 bases not matched to a gene. CDR3 coding DNA: TGTGCCAGCAGCGCCCTCAGGGGGGGGAAAGAAAAACTGTTTTTT. Protein product: CASSALRGGKEKLFF.

The rearrangement joins TRBV5-1 to TRBJ1-2, with D maybe TRBD1 (5 bases). Trimming removed 0 bases from V and 7 bases from J, with 19 bases in between. CDR3 length: 16 amino acids. The germline CDR1 and CDR2 sequences are SGHRS and YFSETQ. In nucleotides, the CDR3 is TGCGCCAGCAGCTTGGGACAGCGAGGGGCGAGTTTTGGCTACACCTTC. As protein: CASSLGQRGASFGYTF.

The chain has TRBV12-3 or TRBV12-4 and TRBJ1-1, with D possibly matching TRBD1 (6 bases). The CDR3 extends over 14 amino acids. V lost 4 bases and J lost 4, with 13 bases in between. This chain's CDR3 is CASSSQGKSTEAFF. In nucleotides, the CDR3 is TGTGCCAGCAGTTCACAGGGTAAAAGCACTGAAGCTTTCTTT.

This chain links TRBV10-3 with TRBJ2-3, with TRBD1 matching over 8 bases. CDR1 is ENHRY, CDR2 SYGVKD, per germline. The J segment lost 5 bases and the V segment lost 6 bases, leaving 1 base of the junction unmatched. There are 12 residues in the CDR3. The CDR3 loop is CAIRGTGDTQYF. Written as DNA, the CDR3 is TGTGCCATCAGAGGGACAGGAGATACGCAGTATTTT.

This clonotype was recorded a few times. The V and J genes are TRBV9 and TRBJ2-1; the D call may be TRBD1 or TRBD2 (6 bases each). CDR1 SGDLS and CDR2 YYNGEE come from the germline V gene. This CDR3 contains 15 residues. The V gene lost 2 bases and the J gene lost 0 bases, with 9 bases spanning the gap. DNA for the CDR3: TGTGCCAGCAGCGTGGGGGGCGGCTCCTACAATGAGCAGTTCTTC. Residues: CASSVGGGSYNEQFF.

The genes are TRBV18 and TRBJ2-7; D perhaps matches TRBD2 (5 bases). Trimming stripped 0 bases from V and 0 bases from J, with 6 bases between. The germline V gene encodes CDR1 KGHSH and CDR2 LQKENI. This CDR3 region has 14 residues. The CDR3 DNA sequence: TGTGCCAGCTCACCACCGGGAGTCTCCTACGAGCAGTACTTC. It encodes CASSPPGVSYEQYF.

This clonotype was observed at least ten times. The chain joins TRBV29-1 to TRBJ2-7; D gene ambiguous. Deletions cut 4 bases from V and 3 bases from J, with 7 bases between. The germline V gene encodes CDR1 SQVTM and CDR2 ANQGSEA. The length of the CDR3 is 11 residues. This chain's CDR3 is CSVAPCYEQYF. The DNA for the CDR3 is TGCAGCGTTGCCCCCTGCTACGAGCAGTACTTC.

This chain connects TRBV4-2 to TRBJ2-5; 8 bases match TRBD2. J gave up 0 bases and V 3 bases, and 6 bases lay outside the gene matches. The CDR3 loop spans 16 amino acids. The V gene's germline CDR1 is LGHNA and CDR2 YNFKEQ. CDR3 sequence reads: CASSQYSGANQETQYF. CDR3 nucleotide sequence: TGTGCCAGCAGCCAGTATAGCGGGGCAAACCAAGAGACCCAGTACTTC.

This clonotype was observed many times. This chain joins TRBV7-2 and TRBJ2-6, with TRBD1 matching 8 bases. CDR3 length: 15 residues. The V and J ends lost 4 bases and 1 base, in that order; junction bases with no gene match: 0. Germline CDR1 SGHTA, CDR2 FQGNSA. The CDR3 reads CASSWTGSGANVLTF. CDR3 DNA sequence: TGTGCCAGCAGCTGGACAGGGTCTGGGGCCAACGTCCTGACTTTC. The variable domain in full, completed from reference TRBV7-2 and TRBJ2-6, reads GAGVSQSPSNKVTEKGKDVELRCDPISGHTALYWYRQSLGQGLEFLIYFQGNSAPDKSGLPSDRFSAERTGGSVSTLTIQRTQQEDSAVYLCASSWTGSGANVLTFGAGSRLTVL.

The rearrangement uses TRBV9 and TRBJ2-2, with D tentatively TRBD2 (6 bases). Germline CDR1 and CDR2: SGDLS and YYNGEE. The CDR3 has 14 residues. The V end lost 4 bases, the J end lost 6 bases, and 13 bases lay between the germline ends. Written as DNA, the CDR3 is TGTGCCAGCAGCCTTACTAGCAGCTCCGGGGAGCTGTTTTTT. Its translation is CASSLTSSSGELFF.

This clonotype was counted only a few times. This sequence joins TRBV20-1 and TRBJ2-2; perhaps TRBD2 as D (6 bases). CDR3 size: 14 residues. Per germline, CDR1 DFQATT and CDR2 SNEGSKA (reference sequence). Trimming cost V 6 bases and J 1 base, with 12 bases left between them. CDR3 sequence: CSAFRGGNTGELFF. In nucleotides, the CDR3 is TGCAGTGCCTTCCGGGGAGGGAACACCGGGGAGCTGTTTTTT.

The V and J genes are TRBV24-1 and TRBJ2-7; no reliable D call. This CDR3 comprises 15 residues. Germline-derived CDR1 and CDR2 are KGHDR and SFDVKD. V shed 3 bases and J shed 2 bases, with 13 bases lying between them. The CDR3 is CATSDGSRPPYEQYF. The CDR3 bases are TGTGCCACCAGTGATGGGTCCAGGCCTCCCTACGAGCAGTACTTC.

The chain links TRBV20-1 to TRBJ1-1; 11 bases align to TRBD1. Germline V gives CDR1 DFQATT, CDR2 SNEGSKA (reference sequence). With 2 bases clipped from V and 4 bases from J, the junction kept 6 bases outside the gene matches. The CDR3 is 15 amino acids. CDR3 loop: CSARIGTGGRTEAFF. The CDR3 coding sequence is TGCAGTGCTAGAATCGGGACAGGGGGGCGCACTGAAGCTTTCTTT.

This clonotype showed up many times. The chain has TRBV11-2 and TRBJ1-6, with TRBD1 identical over 7 bases. V was pared by 5 bases and J by 10 bases, with 8 bases of the junction left unmatched. The CDR3 runs to 14 residues. Germline values: CDR1 SGHAT, CDR2 FQNNGV. The CDR3 DNA follows: TGTGCCAGCAGCGGAAGGACAGGCCGATCACCCCTCCACTTT. Its protein product is CASSGRTGRSPLHF.

The CDR3 DNA is TGCGCCAGCAGCCCGGGGACAGGGACAACCTACGAGCAGTACTTC. Amino acid sequence: CASSPGTGTTYEQYF. This chain joins TRBV4-1 and TRBJ2-7; 9 nucleotides agree with TRBD1. The J segment lost 2 bases and the V segment lost 4 bases, leaving 6 bases of the junction unmatched. CDR1 and CDR2 (germline): MGHRA, YSYEKL. The CDR3 covers 15 residues.

This sequence joins TRBV12-3 or TRBV12-4 and TRBJ1-3; D is unclear. This CDR3 is built from 17 residues. The V end lost 6 bases, the J end lost 2 bases, and 20 bases lay between the germline ends. CDR3 DNA: TGTGCCAGCAGCTATCAAACTTTCGAAGTGGCTGGAAACACCATATATTTT. Residues: CASSYQTFEVAGNTIYF.

This clonotype was seen repeatedly, ten times or more. The chain has TRBV5-1 and TRBJ1-1; possibly TRBD1 for D (6 bases). The CDR3 spans 13 residues. V lost 4 bases, J lost 4 bases, and 11 bases lay in between. Germline lookup yields CDR1 SGHRS and CDR2 YFSETQ. Here the CDR3 reads CASSVGTITEAFF. The DNA of the CDR3 is TGCGCCAGCAGCGTGGGGACAATCACTGAAGCTTTCTTT.

The chain joins TRBV21-1 to TRBJ2-7. TRBV21-1 is a pseudogene locus. The CDR3 is made up of 12 amino acids. The CDR3 sequence is CASSKVSYEQYF. Written as DNA, the CDR3 is TGTGCCAGCAGCAAAGTGAGTTACGAGCAGTACTTC.

This clonotype was detected a few times. The chain links TRBV20-1 to TRBJ2-5, with 11 bases fitting TRBD2. This CDR3 contains 15 residues. Germline assignment: CDR1 DFQATT and CDR2 SNEGSKA (reference sequence). The junction had 5 bases not matched to a gene; V was cut back by 4 bases and J by 1 base. CDR3 loop: CSATPGTSGQETQYF. CDR3 nucleotides: TGCAGTGCTACCCCCGGGACTAGCGGCCAAGAGACCCAGTACTTC.

The sample holds many counts of this clonotype. The rearrangement uses TRBV27 and TRBJ2-2; 7 positions match TRBD1. J gave up 1 base and V 3 bases, and 2 bases lay outside the gene matches. Germline V gene sequence: CDR1 MNHEY, CDR2 SMNVEV (reference sequence). This CDR3 region has 15 residues. The CDR3 region is CASSLGQLNTGELFF. DNA of the CDR3: TGTGCCAGCAGTTTGGGACAGCTGAACACCGGGGAGCTGTTTTTT.